This is a list of T cell receptor beta chains from one sample in a study of T cell responses to AZD1222 COVID-19 vaccine. The method was immunoSEQ multiplex PCR; TCRdb's version includes in-frame clones alone and lacks a portion of them. The sample shows 75,000 to 100,000 clones, roughly nine tenths of them seen only once. The sequencing here drew on peripheral blood, taken on day 0 of AZD1222 vaccination. The receptors come from an adult in good health. CDR3s include the opening cysteine and the closing phenylalanine or tryptophan. D genes are given only for firm matches. The listing skips clone size in some rows; elsewhere it reads once, few, many or a size class.

d_call clone_size j_call v_call cdr3_nt cdr3_aa
. . TRBJ2-7 TRBV4-2 TGTGCCAGCAGCCAAGATTACCACTACGAGCAGTACTTC CASSQDYHYEQYF
. . TRBJ2-3 TRBV5-5 TGTGCCAGCAGCTCCGGGTTAGCGGGCACAGATACGCAGTATTTT CASSSGLAGTDTQYF
. . TRBJ2-1 TRBV24-1 TGTGCCACCAGTGAGCGACGCCGGGCTGAGCAGTTCTTC CATSERRRAEQFF
TRBD1 . TRBJ1-1 TRBV27 TGTGCCAGCAGGACAGGGGCCACTGAAGCTTTCTTT CASRTGATEAFF
. once TRBJ1-6 TRBV9 TGTGCCAGCAGCGTAGAACAGAATAATTCACCCCTCCACTTT CASSVEQNNSPLHF
TRBD2 . TRBJ2-3 TRBV29-1 TGCAGCGTTGAGCCGGGACTAGCTCTCACAGATACGCAGTATTTT CSVEPGLALTDTQYF
. . TRBJ2-2 TRBV7-9 TGTGCCAGCAGCCCCACTGGCGGGGAGCTGTTTTTT CASSPTGGELFF
TRBD2 . TRBJ2-7 TRBV6-2/TRBV6-3 TGTGCCAGCAGCCGCCCAGTAGCGGGAGGGTCCTACGAGCAGTACTTC CASSRPVAGGSYEQYF
TRBD2 . TRBJ2-5 TRBV6-2/TRBV6-3 TGTGCCAGCAGTTACTGGGGAGGGGTCCAAGAGACCCAGTACTTC CASSYWGGVQETQYF
. . TRBJ2-7 TRBV28 TGTGCCAGCAGTTTCTGGGCCCAAAGGGGCTACGAGCAGTACTTC CASSFWAQRGYEQYF
TRBD2 once TRBJ2-1 TRBV5-4 TGTGCCAGCAGCCCCTCCGGGACTAGCGGGTCTTTAAATGAGCAGTTCTTC CASSPSGTSGSLNEQFF
. . TRBJ1-5 TRBV6-2/TRBV6-3 TGTGCCAGCAGTTCCCCGGGACACGCCCGGAATCAGCCCCAGCATTTT CASSSPGHARNQPQHF
. . TRBJ2-1 TRBV25-1 TGTGCCAGCGGGGCCCCAGGGGGGTGGGACAATGAGCAGTTCTTC CASGAPGGWDNEQFF
TRBD1 . TRBJ2-7 TRBV27 TGTGCCAGCAGTGGACAGGGGCATTACGAGCAGTACTTC CASSGQGHYEQYF
TRBD1 . TRBJ2-5 TRBV3-1/TRBV3-2 TGTGCCAGCAGCCTCGACACAAATACAGGGGTGGAGACCCAGTACTTC CASSLDTNTGVETQYF
TRBD1 . TRBJ1-2 TRBV7-2 TGTGCCAGCAGCCCCAGGGGGGTTGGCCCGGATGGCTACACCTTC CASSPRGVGPDGYTF
. . TRBJ2-7 TRBV7-2 TGTGCCAGCAGTAACCCGGGAGCCGAGCAGTACTTC CASSNPGAEQYF
TRBD1 . TRBJ2-3 TRBV9 TGTGCCAGCAGCTTCTCGGGACAGGGGGCGTTAGATACGCAGTATTTT CASSFSGQGALDTQYF
TRBD1 . TRBJ1-1 TRBV5-1 TGCGCCAGCAGCGTCCGGGACAGGGTTACTGGAGCTTTCTTT CASSVRDRVTGAFF
TRBD2 . TRBJ2-7 TRBV6-2/TRBV6-3 TGTGCCAGCAGTCCCGGGACTAGCGGGAGTGAAGAGCAGTACTTC CASSPGTSGSEEQYF
. . TRBJ2-5 TRBV7-7 TGTGCTAGCAGCTTAGGTCTCGAAGAGACCCAGTACTTC CASSLGLEETQYF
. . TRBJ1-1 TRBV2 TGTGCCAGCAGGGAGACAGGCCAACGAGGAGCTTTCTTT CASRETGQRGAFF
. . TRBJ2-7 TRBV7-2 TGTGCCAGCAGCCAAAGGAAGACTAGTCCCTCCTACGAGCAGTACTTC CASSQRKTSPSYEQYF
. once TRBJ2-7 TRBV20-1 TGCAGTGCTAGGGGGGTGGAGGAGCAGTACTTC CSARGVEEQYF
TRBD1 . TRBJ1-2 TRBV14 TGTGCCAGCAGCCAAGAGACAGGGGTACCCGTTGGCTACACCTTC CASSQETGVPVGYTF
. . TRBJ1-2 TRBV12-3/TRBV12-4 TGTGCCAGCAGTAAGGGGCGGGGAGGCGGCTACACCTTC CASSKGRGGGYTF
TRBD1 . TRBJ2-5 TRBV19 TGTGCCAGTAGGCCTACAGGGGGGACCCAAGAGACCCAGTACTTC CASRPTGGTQETQYF
. . TRBJ1-3 TRBV6-5 TGTGCCAGCAGTTACTCGGGAGGTGTCTCTGGAAACACCATATATTTT CASSYSGGVSGNTIYF
. . TRBJ2-7 TRBV19 TGTGCCAGTAGCCCCGGGACACCGTCCGGCGAGCAGTACTTC CASSPGTPSGEQYF
. once TRBJ1-5 TRBV5-5 TGTGCCAGCAGCTTGGTCTCGACAGTGGAGCGGCCCCAGCATTTT CASSLVSTVERPQHF
. . TRBJ2-3 TRBV21-1 TGTGCCAGCAGCAAAGAAACGGGAGGGCGCACAGATACGCAGTATTTT CASSKETGGRTDTQYF
. . TRBJ1-1 TRBV28 TGTGCCAGCAGTTTATTAACGGGGGCAGGGCAGAACACTGAAGCTTTCTTT CASSLLTGAGQNTEAFF
TRBD2 . TRBJ2-2 TRBV19 TGTGCCAGTAACCGTCGACTAGCGGGATTAACCGGGGAGCTGTTTTTT CASNRRLAGLTGELFF
. . TRBJ2-7 TRBV10-3 TGTGCCATCAGCCAGGGAGGTTACGAGCAGTACTTC CAISQGGYEQYF
. . TRBJ1-4 TRBV18 TGTGCCAGCTCACCCCGGAGGGAGAATGAAAAACTGTTTTTT CASSPRRENEKLFF
. . TRBJ2-1 TRBV18 TGTGCCAGCTCACCAGGCTCCGGGGCTTACAATGAGCAGTTCTTC CASSPGSGAYNEQFF
. . TRBJ2-7 TRBV20-1 TGCAGTGCTAGTGGCCAGACAATAAACTACGAGCAGTACTTC CSASGQTINYEQYF
. . TRBJ2-3 TRBV6-5 TGTGCCAGCAGTTATAGCCGAGGAGATACGCAGTATTTT CASSYSRGDTQYF
TRBD1 . TRBJ2-3 TRBV6-5 TGTGCCAGCAGTTATGGACAGGGCCGCACAGATACGCAGTATTTT CASSYGQGRTDTQYF
TRBD2 . TRBJ2-7 TRBV24-1 TGTGCCACCCCCCTTGCCGGGACTAGCTCCTACGAGCAGTACTTC CATPLAGTSSYEQYF